This TCR beta chain was sequenced in a study of blood T cell repertoires in COVID-19. Study as a whole: COVID-19 samples collected from the United States, Italy and Spain covered acute and convalescent phases. The analysed material was cDNA or gDNA that came from T cells, B-cell-depleted T cells, or PBMCs.

In the original processing: The authors estimated nucleated cell counts from reference gene primer amplification. The data were produced by immunoSEQ multiplex PCR, yet TCRdb's version contains in-frame clones alone and is incomplete. The D gene and trimming were derived from the DNA, and the V and J assignments and clone size from that table. The sample records 98,000 or so clones, around 85% being singletons. CDR3 length: 13 amino acids. Germline CDR1 is MNHEY and CDR2 is SVGAGI. Trimming cost V 7 bases and J 1 base; bases outside gene matches: 2. Sequenced: peripheral blood. The chain is built from TRBV6-5 and TRBJ2-5; 8 bases are a match to TRBD1. The TCR comes from an elderly woman with active or convalescent COVID-19. The DNA of the CDR3 is TGTGCCAGCAACCAGGGGGCCCAAGAGACCCAGTACTTC. It specifies CASNQGAQETQYF.